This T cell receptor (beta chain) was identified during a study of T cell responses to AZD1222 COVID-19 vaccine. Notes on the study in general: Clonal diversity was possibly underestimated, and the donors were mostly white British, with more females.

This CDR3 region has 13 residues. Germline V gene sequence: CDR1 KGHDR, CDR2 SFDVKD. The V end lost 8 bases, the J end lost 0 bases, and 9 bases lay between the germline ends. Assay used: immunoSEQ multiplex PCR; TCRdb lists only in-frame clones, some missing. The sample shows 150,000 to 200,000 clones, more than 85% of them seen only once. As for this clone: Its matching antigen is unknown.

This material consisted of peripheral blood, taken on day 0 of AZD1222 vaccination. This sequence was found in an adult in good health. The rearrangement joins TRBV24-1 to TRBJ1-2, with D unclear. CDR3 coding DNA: TGTGCCACCAAAGACGGAACTAACTATGGCTACACCTTC. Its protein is CATKDGTNYGYTF.